These 23 T cell receptor beta chains were all obtained from the same sample, sequenced in a study of blood T cell repertoires in COVID-19. Method: immunoSEQ multiplex PCR; TCRdb's copy keeps in-frame clones and lacks some. The table shows approximately 120,000 clones, with around four fifths occurring only once. Sequenced: peripheral blood. These receptors came from a human donor in a cohort sampled during active COVID-19.

The chain links TRBV5-1 to TRBJ2-1; 9 bases align to TRBD1. V was pared by 6 bases and J by 9 bases, with 10 bases of the junction left unmatched. Germline V gives CDR1 SGHRS, CDR2 YFSETQ. The CDR3 sequence is 14 residues long. CDR3 bases: TGCGCCAGCAAGCCGGGACAGGGTAACGTTGAGCAGTTCTTC. Translation: CASKPGQGNVEQFF.

V and J are TRBV5-4 and TRBJ2-1; D perhaps matches TRBD2 (7 bases). Trimming took off 3 bases at V and 10 bases at J, with 20 bases between the two ends. Germline V gene data show CDR1 as SGHNT and CDR2 as YYREEE (reference sequence). This CDR3 has 15 residues. Here the CDR3 DNA reads TGTGCCAGCAGCTCGGCGGGGGCACTTGCGGGGGAGCAGTTCTTC. Protein product: CASSSAGALAGEQFF.

This chain links TRBV7-2 with TRBJ2-1; 7 bases are a match to TRBD1. The trim removed 5 bases at V and 6 bases at J, leaving 4 bases unmatched. There are 13 residues in the CDR3. The germline CDR1 and CDR2 sequences are SGHTA and FQGNSA. The DNA of the CDR3 is TGTGCCAGCAGCATCTACAGGGGCAATGAGCAGTTCTTC. Amino acid sequence: CASSIYRGNEQFF.

This chain joins TRBV27 and TRBJ2-3, with D tentatively TRBD1 (5 bases). The germline V gene has CDR1 MNHEY and CDR2 SMNVEV (reference sequence). CDR3 length: 14 amino acids. V was cut by 3 bases and J by 5 bases, with 12 bases left in between. The CDR3 is CASSFRIREDTQYF. CDR3 coding DNA: TGTGCCAGCAGTTTTAGGATCAGGGAAGATACGCAGTATTTT.

This chain uses TRBV7-8 with TRBJ2-7; D possibly corresponds to TRBD2 (6 bases). In germline, CDR1 is SGHVS, CDR2 FQNEAQ. The CDR3 length is 16 residues. Trimming left V 1 base short and J 6 bases short, with 19 bases between. The CDR3 nucleotides read TGTGCCAGCAGCTTAGGGTTTTTCAGGGAGGTTAGCGAGCAGTACTTC. It yields the protein CASSLGFFREVSEQYF.

The V and J genes are TRBV29-1 and TRBJ2-5; possible D gene TRBD2, 6 bases. CDR1 and CDR2 from the germline V gene are SQVTM and ANQGSEA. With 4 bases removed from V and 3 bases from J, the gap between germline ends came to 9 bases. CDR3 length: 12 residues. The CDR3 bases are TGCAGCGTTGCAGCTAGCGAAGAGACCCAGTACTTC. Translated: CSVAASEETQYF.

This clone came up once. The chain is built from TRBV9 and TRBJ2-2; 9 bases line up with TRBD2. The CDR3 contains 19 residues. Trimming at V came to 3 bases and at J to 7 bases, leaving 19 bases not matched to a gene. CDR1 is SGDLS and CDR2 is YYNGEE in the germline V gene. DNA of the CDR3: TGTGCCAGCAGCGCAAACCCGGGGATGGCGGGAGGGCGAATCGGGGAGCTGTTTTTT. It yields the protein CASSANPGMAGGRIGELFF.

The genes are TRBV2 and TRBJ2-3; 11 nucleotides agree with TRBD2. Germline CDR1 is SNHLY and CDR2 is FYNNEI. This CDR3 contains 17 residues. J gave up 0 bases and V 4 bases, and 6 bases lay outside the gene matches. CDR3 sequence: CASSGHGTSGSTDTQYF. The DNA of the CDR3 is TGTGCCAGCAGTGGCCACGGGACTAGCGGAAGCACAGATACGCAGTATTTT. Using reference TRBV2 and TRBJ2-3 for the parts outside the CDR3, the full variable domain is EPEVTQTPSHQVTQMGQEVILRCVPISNHLYFYWYRQILGQKVEFLVSFYNNEISEKSEIFDDQFSVERPDGSNFTLKIRSTKLEDSAMYFCASSGHGTSGSTDTQYFGPGTRLTVL.

The chain is built from TRBV27 and TRBJ1-6; D might be TRBD1 (6 bases). This CDR3 has 14 residues. Germline lookup yields CDR1 MNHEY and CDR2 SMNVEV (reference sequence). Trimming pared 6 bases from V and 3 bases from J, leaving 9 bases between. The CDR3: CASRLQGYNSPLHF. The CDR3 bases are TGTGCCAGCAGATTACAGGGCTATAATTCACCCCTCCACTTT.

The rearrangement uses TRBV6-5 and TRBJ2-7; perhaps TRBD2 as D (8 bases). The germline gives CDR1 MNHEY, CDR2 SVGAGI. This CDR3 spans 14 amino acids. The V end was cut by 7 bases, the J end by 2 bases, with 15 bases between. As DNA, the CDR3 is TGTGCCAGCAACGCGGGGGGACAGACCTACGAGCAGTACTTC. Its translation: CASNAGGQTYEQYF.

The V and J genes are TRBV28 and TRBJ2-7, with TRBD2 as a possible D gene (5 bases). Germline V gene lookup returns CDR1 MDHEN and CDR2 SYDVKM. V was cut by 2 bases and J by 3 bases, with 5 bases left in between. This CDR3 comprises 12 residues. Written as DNA, the CDR3 is TGTGCCAGCAGTTTAGGAGGCTACGAGCAGTACTTC. Translating gives CASSLGGYEQYF.

This clone occurred a few times. The rearrangement joins TRBV7-9 to TRBJ1-3; D unclear. The CDR3 contains 13 residues. Germline CDR1 and CDR2: SEHNR and FQNEAQ (reference sequence). Trimming stripped 6 bases from V and 4 bases from J, with 10 bases between. The CDR3 region is CASRNSNGNTIYF. CDR3 sequence (DNA): TGTGCCAGCAGGAACTCTAACGGAAACACCATATATTTT.

CDR3 nucleotide sequence: TGTGCCAGCAGTAGTCGGGGGGAGGCAGATACGCAGTATTTT. Translation gives CASSSRGEADTQYF. The J gene is TRBJ2-3, the V gene TRBV28; 7 nucleotides agree with TRBD2. CDR1 and CDR2 from the germline V gene are MDHEN and SYDVKM. There are 14 residues in the CDR3. The trim removed 5 bases at V and 4 bases at J, leaving 6 bases unmatched.

The gene calls are TRBV19 and TRBJ1-2; D unclear. The CDR3 is 12 amino acids. The germline V gene has CDR1 LNHDA and CDR2 SQIVND (reference sequence). V was trimmed by 4 bases and J by 5 bases, leaving 8 bases between them. The CDR3 is CASSRARYGYTF. Here the CDR3 DNA reads TGTGCCAGTAGTAGGGCGAGATATGGCTACACCTTC.

In its sample, this clone was seen a few times. The V and J genes are TRBV6-5 and TRBJ1-1; D is possibly TRBD1 (5 bases). Between the trimmed V and J ends, which lost 6 bases and 4 bases, there was a span of 12 bases. Germline CDR1 and CDR2: MNHEY and SVGAGI. This CDR3 is 13 amino acids long. Written as DNA, the CDR3 is TGTGCCAGCAGGGGCTCCGGGGGCACTGAAGCTTTCTTT. It codes for CASRGSGGTEAFF.

This chain links TRBV3-1 (or the pseudogene TRBV3-2) with TRBJ1-4; D perhaps matches TRBD1 (5 bases). Trimming took off 5 bases at V and 7 bases at J, with 20 bases between the two ends. CDR1 is LGHDT, CDR2 YNNKEL, per germline (reference sequence). This CDR3 comprises 16 residues. Here the CDR3 reads CASSNSRSQGGEKLFF. In nucleotides, the CDR3 is TGTGCCAGCAGCAATTCCCGAAGTCAGGGTGGTGAAAAACTGTTTTTT.

The J gene is TRBJ2-5, the V gene TRBV18, with unresolved D. The germline V and J ends were trimmed by 2 bases and 5 bases, with 12 bases remaining between them. Germline values: CDR1 KGHSH, CDR2 LQKENI. This CDR3 is built from 14 residues. CDR3 nucleotides: TGTGCCAGCTCACCATCCGGTGTCGGGGAGACCCAGTACTTC. Protein: CASSPSGVGETQYF.

The chain employs TRBV6-5 and TRBJ2-1; 9 bases align to TRBD2. CDR1 is MNHEY, CDR2 SVGAGI, per germline. J was trimmed by 2 bases and V by 5 bases; bases with no gene match: 4. CDR3 length: 15 residues. As DNA, the CDR3 is TGTGCCAGCAGTCTCAGCGGGGGGACCTACAATGAGCAGTTCTTC. It is translated as CASSLSGGTYNEQFF.

V usage is TRBV7-2 and J usage is TRBJ2-5, with 10 nucleotides matching TRBD1. The CDR3 runs 15 residues. Germline CDR1 reads SGHTA; CDR2 reads FQGNSA. V lost 5 bases, J lost 5 bases, and 8 bases stayed unmatched. CDR3 region: CASSPGQGIGETQYF. The CDR3, as DNA: TGTGCCAGCAGCCCGGGACAGGGGATTGGGGAGACCCAGTACTTC.

The chain combines TRBV7-2 with TRBJ2-1, with 9 bases matching TRBD2. The CDR3 length is 18 residues. With V trimmed by 5 bases and J by 7 bases, 18 bases remained unmatched. Germline-derived CDR1 and CDR2 are SGHTA and FQGNSA. The CDR3 region is CASSHSPAGGRVNNEQFF. The CDR3 DNA reads as TGTGCCAGCAGCCACTCACCAGCCGGCGGGAGGGTGAATAATGAGCAGTTCTTC.

This clone occurred once. The genes are TRBV9 and TRBJ2-3, with D tentatively TRBD2 (5 bases). V gave up 4 bases and J gave up 6 bases, with 9 bases separating them. Germline lookup yields CDR1 SGDLS and CDR2 YYNGEE. The CDR3 runs 12 residues. CDR3 DNA: TGTGCCAGCAGCCCCGGGGATGATACGCAGTATTTT. As protein: CASSPGDDTQYF.

The chain carries TRBV7-3 and TRBJ2-3, with 7 bases that match TRBD1. The CDR3 is 12 amino acids. V was pared by 5 bases and J by 6 bases, with 2 bases of the junction left unmatched. Germline V gene lookup returns CDR1 SGHTA and CDR2 FQGTGA. CDR3 in amino acids: CASSHRGDTQYF. The CDR3 DNA reads TGTGCCAGCAGCCACAGGGGCGATACGCAGTATTTT.

The rearrangement links TRBV19 to TRBJ1-2; D not resolved. CDR3 size: 13 residues. V lost 8 bases, J lost 3 bases, and 13 bases lay in between. Germline CDR1 and CDR2: LNHDA and SQIVND (reference sequence). In nucleotides, the CDR3 is TGTGCCAGTTCCCAGGATAGCGACTATGGCTACACCTTC. It is translated as CASSQDSDYGYTF.